This T cell receptor (beta chain) comes out of a study of CD8+CD57+ T cells in acquired aplastic anemia. Study-level results: Overlapping CD8+ CDR3 repertoires of patients and controls contained around 31 shared sequences.

Whoever was chosen for sequencing had shown CD8+CD57+ cell expansion by flow cytometry. For CDR3 and TCR beta VDJ profiling, genomic DNA was the template used. TCRdb redid the calling of the reads with MiXCR, one entry per CDR3 protein. This table holds 190,000 or so distinct CDR3 sequences, 48% found once. In regard to this clonotype: Its matching antigen is unknown.

CDR1 is KGHDR and CDR2 is SFDVKD in the germline V gene. There are 17 residues in the CDR3. After removal of 5 bases from V and 3 bases from J, the junction contained 7 bases not matched to a gene. The chain combines TRBV24-1 with TRBJ2-1; 12 bases fit TRBD2. What was sequenced was sorted CD4+, CD8+, or CD8+CD57+ T cells (not recorded which) from PBMCs. This receptor was obtained from a human donor with aplastic anemia. The CDR3 nucleotides are TGTGCCACCAGTGCTAGCGGGGGGGGTGTTTACTACAATGAGCAGTTCTTC. It translates to CATSASGGGVYYNEQFF.